These 25 T cell receptor beta chains came from one sample sequenced in a study of blood T cell repertoires in COVID-19. Some clones are missing from TCRdb's copy, which holds only in-frame ones; the method was immunoSEQ multiplex PCR. The sample gives about 440,000 clones, 88% of which show up once; roughly 13% is in the top ten. What was sequenced was peripheral blood. These receptors came from a woman aged 45-65 years with COVID-19, enrolled during active disease.

The chain carries TRBV5-1 and TRBJ1-1; no clear D. The V gene lost 0 bases and the J gene lost 11 bases, with 20 bases spanning the gap. The length of the CDR3 is 15 residues. Germline values: CDR1 SGHRS, CDR2 YFSETQ. CDR3: CASSLEAGVRGGAFF. Here the CDR3 DNA reads TGCGCCAGCAGCTTGGAAGCGGGTGTCCGTGGTGGGGCTTTCTTT.

This clone has just a few counts. The chain recombines TRBV27 with TRBJ2-7, with TRBD2 matching over 7 bases. This CDR3 spans 14 amino acids. J gave up 3 bases and V 7 bases, and 9 bases lay outside the gene matches. The germline gives CDR1 MNHEY, CDR2 SMNVEV (reference sequence). CDR3 coding DNA: TGTGCCAGCACCGCCGGGGGGTCGGTCTACGAGCAGTACTTC. This translates into CASTAGGSVYEQYF.

Comment on this clone: The same CDR3 can be traced to other DNA sequences in this sample. CDR3 loop: CASSIDRGDTEAFF. The CDR3 bases are TGTGCCAGTAGTATCGACAGGGGGGACACTGAAGCTTTCTTT. This chain links TRBV19 with TRBJ1-1; 9 positions match TRBD1. The CDR3 spans 14 residues. Losses at the gene ends were 3 bases for V and 3 bases for J; bases not matched to a gene: 2. The germline gives CDR1 LNHDA, CDR2 SQIVND (reference sequence).

The chain is built from TRBV5-1 and TRBJ1-4; D gene uncertain. Germline CDR1 is SGHRS and CDR2 is YFSETQ. Trimming left V 4 bases short and J 8 bases short, with 15 bases between. CDR3 length: 14 amino acids. The CDR3 is CASSPRGLDEKLFF. In DNA form, the CDR3 reads TGCGCCAGCAGCCCTCGGGGTTTGGACGAAAAACTGTTTTTT.

The chain uses TRBV2 and TRBJ2-1, with D perhaps matching TRBD2 (8 bases). Trimming removed 7 bases at V and 12 bases at J, with 22 bases between. Germline lookup yields CDR1 SNHLY and CDR2 FYNNEI. The CDR3 extends over 14 amino acids. The CDR3 sequence: CASTGGGGTVLQFF. CDR3 nucleotides: TGTGCCAGCACGGGAGGGGGCGGGACGGTACTGCAGTTCTTC.

The chain uses TRBV6-6 and TRBJ2-7; maybe TRBD1 (6 bases). V was clipped by 6 bases and J by 5 bases, with 14 bases between them. The CDR3 covers 13 residues. Germline CDR1 MNHNY, CDR2 SVGAGI (reference sequence). CDR3 sequence (DNA): TGTGCCAGCAGGGGATACAGGGAAAACGAGCAGTACTTC. Translating gives CASRGYRENEQYF.

The rearrangement uses TRBV5-8 and TRBJ1-5; 7 bases fit TRBD1. The V gene end was trimmed by 4 bases and the J gene end by 5 bases; junction bases not matched to a gene: 9. The CDR3 has 15 amino acids. Looked up from germline, CDR1 is SGHTS and CDR2 is YDEGEE. CDR3 sequence reads: CASSHAGTADQPQHF. The CDR3 bases are TGTGCCAGCAGCCATGCCGGGACAGCCGATCAGCCCCAGCATTTT.

The genes are TRBV28 and TRBJ1-1, with TRBD1 identical over 7 bases. J gave up 0 bases and V 3 bases, and 10 bases lay outside the gene matches. CDR3 length equals 17 residues. CDR1 and CDR2 (germline): MDHEN, SYDVKM. Here the CDR3 DNA reads TGTGCCAGCAGTTTCGTCGTGAGGGACAGCTTGAACACTGAAGCTTTCTTT. Translation: CASSFVVRDSLNTEAFF.

The chain joins TRBV27 to TRBJ1-1; the D gene is possibly TRBD1 (5 bases). The V and J ends lost 5 bases and 4 bases respectively, with 17 bases between them. The CDR3 loop spans 15 amino acids. The V gene's germline CDR1 is MNHEY and CDR2 SMNVEV (reference sequence). As DNA, the CDR3 is TGTGCCAGCAGTCTAAGCCGGGGGGTGGCCACTGAAGCTTTCTTT. Translating gives CASSLSRGVATEAFF.

This clone was found a few times. This sample includes further DNA sequences coding for the same CDR3. The chain is built from TRBV6-4 and TRBJ2-3; 10 bases are a match to TRBD2. The CDR3 has 15 residues. Germline V gene data show CDR1 as MRHNA and CDR2 as SNTAGT. The trim removed 4 bases at V and 1 base at J, leaving 2 bases unmatched. The CDR3 sequence is CASSALAGGTDTQYF. CDR3 sequence (DNA): TGTGCCAGCAGTGCCCTAGCGGGGGGCACAGATACGCAGTATTTT.

The chain joins TRBV7-9 to TRBJ1-2; D gene unclear. Deletions cut 5 bases from V and 8 bases from J, with 15 bases between. The germline V gene has CDR1 SEHNR and CDR2 FQNEAQ (reference sequence). The CDR3 extends over 13 amino acids. Written as DNA, the CDR3 is TGTGCCAGCAGCCCGGATACCTCCGGGGGCTACACCTTC. It codes for CASSPDTSGGYTF.

This clone turned up a few times. The chain joins TRBV29-1 to TRBJ2-7, with D uncertain. V shed 4 bases and J shed 0 bases, with 7 bases lying between them. There are 12 residues in the CDR3. CDR1 SQVTM and CDR2 ANQGSEA come from the germline V gene. CDR3 sequence (DNA): TGCAGCGTTGTGGTCAGCTCCTACGAGCAGTACTTC. Translating gives CSVVVSSYEQYF.

This chain joins TRBV3-1 (or the pseudogene TRBV3-2) and TRBJ1-3, with D uncertain. V lost 4 bases and J 4 bases, leaving 11 bases between the germline ends. The CDR3 length is 14 residues. Germline CDR1 reads LGHDT; CDR2 reads YNNKEL (reference sequence). The CDR3 reads CASSPRQKGNTIYF. The CDR3 nucleotides read TGTGCCAGCAGCCCCCGACAAAAGGGAAACACCATATATTTT.

The chain employs TRBV5-6 and TRBJ2-7; D ambiguous. The germline V gene has CDR1 SGHDT and CDR2 YYEEEE. Trimming left V 4 bases short and J 9 bases short, with 14 bases between. The CDR3 loop spans 12 amino acids. CDR3 DNA: TGTGCCAGCAGCGAACCGTACGGAGTGCAGTACTTC. It translates to CASSEPYGVQYF.

The CDR3 bases are TGCGCCAGCATAGGTTTCTCGGCGGGGAGCTCCTACGAGCAGTACTTC. It translates to CASIGFSAGSSYEQYF. The V gene is TRBV10-2, the J gene TRBJ2-7; possible D gene TRBD2, 6 bases. CDR3 length equals 16 residues. CDR1 and CDR2 from the germline V gene are WSHSY and SAAADI. V gave up 7 bases and J gave up 0 bases, with 19 bases separating them.

This rearrangement joins TRBV11-3 to TRBJ2-2, with 11 bases lining up with TRBD1. There are 14 residues in the CDR3. V lost 3 bases, J lost 7 bases, and 1 base stayed unmatched. Per the germline V gene, CDR1 is SGHNT and CDR2 is YENEEA. The CDR3 loop is CASSLGQGDGELFF. The CDR3 DNA reads as TGTGCCAGCAGCTTGGGACAGGGGGACGGGGAGCTGTTTTTT.

The CDR3 region is CASSRGGYYTEAFF. The CDR3 region has the DNA TGTGCCAGCAGCCGCGGTGGGTACTACACTGAAGCTTTCTTT. The chain combines TRBV3-1 (or the pseudogene TRBV3-2) with TRBJ1-1; D is undetermined. V gave up 4 bases and J gave up 3 bases, with 12 bases separating them. The CDR3 totals 14 residues. The germline gives CDR1 LGHDT, CDR2 YNNKEL (reference sequence).

As regards this clone: This specimen includes other DNA sequences encoding the same CDR3. The chain uses TRBV12-3 or TRBV12-4 and TRBJ1-2, with 8 positions matching TRBD1. This CDR3 contains 11 residues. V lost 5 bases, J lost 8 bases, and 1 base stayed unmatched. Here the CDR3 reads CASSQGAGYTF. In DNA form, the CDR3 reads TGTGCCAGCAGTCAGGGGGCCGGCTACACCTTC.

V and J are TRBV7-3 and TRBJ1-1; D gene ambiguous. Trimming removed 3 bases at V and 1 base at J, with 6 bases between. The CDR3 is 13 amino acids. Germline assignment: CDR1 SGHTA and CDR2 FQGTGA. CDR3 sequence: CASSFRWNTEAFF. Written as DNA, the CDR3 is TGTGCCAGCAGCTTCAGGTGGAACACTGAAGCTTTCTTT.

This clone came up a few times. The gene calls are TRBV5-6 and TRBJ1-4, with 9 bases that match TRBD1. This CDR3 contains 15 residues. Unmatched junction bases numbered 9, after V lost 4 bases and J lost 8 bases. Per the germline V gene, CDR1 is SGHDT and CDR2 is YYEEEE. The CDR3 coding sequence is TGTGCCAGCAGCCCAAGGACAGGGGCAGAGGAAAAACTGTTTTTT. Amino acid sequence: CASSPRTGAEEKLFF. The full variable domain, rest sourced from reference TRBV5-6 and TRBJ1-4, is DAGVTQSPTHLIKTRGQQVTLRCSPKSGHDTVSWYQQALGQGPQFIFQYYEEEERQRGNFPDRFSGHQFPNYSSELNVNALLLGDSALYLCASSPRTGAEEKLFFGSGTQLSVL.

This chain joins TRBV7-6 and TRBJ2-7; 7 bases map to TRBD1. This CDR3 comprises 15 residues. Germline V CDR1 and CDR2: SGHVS, FNYEAQ. V dropped 1 base and J dropped 3; count of bases not matched to a gene: 6. The CDR3 DNA is TGTGCCAGCAGCTTAGGTCAGGGGGACCACTACGAGCAGTACTTC. This encodes CASSLGQGDHYEQYF.

The CDR3 DNA reads TGTGCCAGCCCGCGCCGGGCGGGGGGCTACGAGCAGTACTTC. Residues: CASPRRAGGYEQYF. This rearrangement joins TRBV7-9 to TRBJ2-7; 8 bases line up with TRBD2. Germline V gene sequence: CDR1 SEHNR, CDR2 FQNEAQ (reference sequence). V dropped 8 bases and J dropped 3; count of bases not matched to a gene: 9. This CDR3 is 14 amino acids long.

V gene TRBV5-1 combines with J gene TRBJ1-6; 7 nucleotides agree with TRBD1. The CDR3 runs to 16 residues. Germline CDR1 is SGHRS and CDR2 is YFSETQ. With V trimmed by 0 bases and J by 9 bases, 9 bases remained unmatched. The CDR3 DNA is TGCGCCAGCAGCTTGGCCGGGGGACAGAAAATTTCACCCCTCCACTTT. As protein: CASSLAGGQKISPLHF.

The chain couples TRBV6-5 to TRBJ2-2, with D possibly TRBD1 on 6 matching bases. V lost 6 bases and J 3 bases, leaving 11 bases between the germline ends. The CDR3 sequence is 14 residues long. Germline loops: CDR1 MNHEY, CDR2 SVGAGI. The chain's CDR3 is CASSRDTYTGELFF. CDR3 nucleotides: TGTGCCAGCAGCCGGGACACCTACACCGGGGAGCTGTTTTTT.

The CDR3 DNA follows: TGTGCCAGCAGTTTGGCAGGGGGCTACACTGAAGCTTTCTTT. Protein: CASSLAGGYTEAFF. The chain uses TRBV27 and TRBJ1-1; the match to TRBD1 covers 8 bases. Germline assignment: CDR1 MNHEY and CDR2 SMNVEV (reference sequence). The CDR3 is 14 amino acids. V shed 3 bases, J shed 3 bases, and the junction held 3 bases outside the gene matches.